This TCR beta chain was profiled in a study of PD-1 blockade in mismatch repair-deficient tumors. The CDR3 totals 14 residues. Trimming pared 3 bases from V and 1 base from J, leaving 8 bases between. Germline CDR1 and CDR2: MGHDK and SYGVNS. Overall study findings and caveats: Tumor-resident clones, often absent from pretreatment blood, expanded after pembrolizumab and then contracted.

The assay was immunoSEQ multiplex PCR, and TCRdb's table has in-frame clones only and misses some. The sample records some 16,000 clones, more than 80% being singletons. Time point of the sample: approximately 9-day in vitro stimulation with candidate neoantigen peptide 5. Each of roughly seven ELISpot-reactive candidate peptides was used for roughly nine-day stimulation. A few counts support this clone. Its specificity is not known. This clonotype was sampled from an adult with mismatch repair-deficient cancer. V gene TRBV25-1 combines with J gene TRBJ2-3, with a possible D match to TRBD2 (6 bases). The specimen was cells cultured in vitro, collected from a patient treated with pembrolizumab. In nucleotides, the CDR3 is TGTGCCAGCAGTGATGGAGGGGGCACAGATACGCAGTATTTT. It specifies CASSDGGGTDTQYF.